The source of this T cell receptor (beta chain) is a study of blood T cell repertoires in COVID-19. V lost 2 bases, J lost 3 bases, and 7 bases stayed unmatched. In germline, CDR1 is SGHNT, CDR2 YYREEE (reference sequence). There are 16 residues in the CDR3. Using immunoSEQ multiplex PCR, the repertoire was profiled, and TCRdb retains in-frame clones only, with some absent. The data show tens of thousands of clones, with over 80% seen just once and 12% held by the top ten. The rearrangement joins TRBV5-4 to TRBJ2-7; 11 bases match TRBD2. The specimen was peripheral blood. The clonotype comes from a woman in her seventies with active or convalescent COVID-19. This chain's CDR3 is CASSLSTSGGIYEQYF. The CDR3 DNA reads TGTGCCAGCAGCTTAAGTACTAGCGGGGGAATCTACGAGCAGTACTTC.